The rows below give T cell receptor beta chains drawn from one sample of a study of T-cell memory formation after mild COVID-19. One entry per CDR3 protein, called by TCRdb with MiXCR from the 5' RACE reads. The table records roughly 130,000 distinct CDR3 sequences, 15% to 20% of them present only once. The sequencing sample was made of PBMCs or a T cell subset sorted from them (not recorded which). The receptors originated from a man aged 18 to 35 who had mild COVID-19 (a few samples of this study predate the infection). Cell type and time point are not known. Each CDR3 is given with its conserved first and last residue. The D gene is left open where the match is weak. Only some rows state a clone size, as once, few, many or a class for expanded clones.

NA	TRBV2	few	TRBJ2-5	CASSEAVPKDTQYF	TGTGCCAGCAGTGAGGCTGTACCCAAGGACACCCAGTACTTC
TRBD1	TRBV2	few	TRBJ1-1	CASSADRDSTEAFF	TGTGCCAGCAGTGCGGACAGGGACAGCACTGAAGCTTTCTTT
NA	TRBV4-3	few	TRBJ2-1	CASSQSPLDTGEQFF	TGCGCCAGCAGCCAATCCCCGCTGGACACGGGTGAGCAGTTCTTC
TRBD2	TRBV2	NA	TRBJ2-1	CASNGGVHEQFF	TGTGCCAGCAACGGGGGGGTTCATGAGCAGTTCTTC
NA	TRBV18	many	TRBJ2-6	CASSPGLGAGANVLTF	TGTGCCAGCTCACCAGGTTTAGGGGCTGGGGCCAACGTCCTGACTTTC
TRBD1	TRBV28	many	TRBJ2-5	CASSPDRGIGSQYF	TGTGCCAGCAGTCCTGACAGGGGGATAGGGTCCCAGTACTTC
NA	TRBV6-5	NA	TRBJ1-5	CASSYGQSNQPQHF	TGTGCCAGCAGTTACGGCCAGAGCAATCAGCCCCAGCATTTT
NA	TRBV12-3/TRBV12-4	NA	TRBJ1-5	CASSLKSGLSNQPQHF	TGTGCCAGCAGTTTAAAGTCGGGACTTAGCAATCAGCCCCAGCATTTT
TRBD1	TRBV10-2	NA	TRBJ1-5	CASSDFPGQGQQPQHF	TGCGCCAGCAGTGACTTTCCGGGACAGGGGCAACAGCCCCAGCATTTT
NA	TRBV5-1	NA	TRBJ1-2	CASSFGGLIGNGYTF	TGCGCCAGCAGCTTTGGGGGGCTGATCGGAAATGGCTACACCTTC